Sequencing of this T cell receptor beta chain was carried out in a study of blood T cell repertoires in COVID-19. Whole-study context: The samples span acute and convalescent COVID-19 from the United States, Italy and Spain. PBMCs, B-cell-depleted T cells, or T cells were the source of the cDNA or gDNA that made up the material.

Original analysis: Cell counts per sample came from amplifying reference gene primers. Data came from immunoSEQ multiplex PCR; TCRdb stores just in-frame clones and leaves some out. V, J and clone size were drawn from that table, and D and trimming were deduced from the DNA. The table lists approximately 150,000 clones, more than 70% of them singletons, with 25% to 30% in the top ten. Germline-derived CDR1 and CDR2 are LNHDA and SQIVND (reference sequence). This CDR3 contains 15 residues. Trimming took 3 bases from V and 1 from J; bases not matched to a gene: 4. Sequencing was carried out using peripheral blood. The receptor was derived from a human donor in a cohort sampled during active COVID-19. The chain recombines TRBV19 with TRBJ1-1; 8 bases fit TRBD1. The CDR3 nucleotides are TGTGCCAGTAGTATTCGGACAGGGAAGAACACTGAAGCTTTCTTT. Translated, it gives CASSIRTGKNTEAFF.